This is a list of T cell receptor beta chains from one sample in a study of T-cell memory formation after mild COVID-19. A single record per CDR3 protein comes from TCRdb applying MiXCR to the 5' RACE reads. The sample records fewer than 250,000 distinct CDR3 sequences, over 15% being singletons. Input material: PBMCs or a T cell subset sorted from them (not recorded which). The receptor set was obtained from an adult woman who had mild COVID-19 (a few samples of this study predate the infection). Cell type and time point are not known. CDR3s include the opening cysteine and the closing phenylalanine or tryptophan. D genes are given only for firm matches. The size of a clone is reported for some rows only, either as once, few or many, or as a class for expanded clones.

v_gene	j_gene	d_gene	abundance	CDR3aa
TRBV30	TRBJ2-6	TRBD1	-	CAWRTKGQGAISGANVLTF
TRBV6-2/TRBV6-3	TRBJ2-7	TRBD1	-	CASSRQGSTSYEQYF
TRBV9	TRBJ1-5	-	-	CASSVRGGDQPQHF
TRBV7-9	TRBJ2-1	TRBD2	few	CASSLMAGAYNEQFF
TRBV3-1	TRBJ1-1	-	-	CASSQGDWTEAFF
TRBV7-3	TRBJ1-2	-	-	CASSLIPGQGYGYTF
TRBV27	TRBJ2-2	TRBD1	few	CAISTGTGATGELFF
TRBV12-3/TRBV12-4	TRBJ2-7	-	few	CASSLRPSREQYF
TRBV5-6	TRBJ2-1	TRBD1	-	CASSLETGTEQFF
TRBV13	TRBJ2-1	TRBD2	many	CASSSQRESYNEQFF
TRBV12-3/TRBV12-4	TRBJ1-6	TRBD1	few	CASSRGQGQSPLHF
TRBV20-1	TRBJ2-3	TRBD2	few	CSARAGLAGGLNTQYF
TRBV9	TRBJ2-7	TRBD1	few	CASSVGRQGYEQYF
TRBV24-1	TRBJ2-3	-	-	CATMTAGSGTDTQYF
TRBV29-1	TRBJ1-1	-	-	CSGGQGGDTEAFF
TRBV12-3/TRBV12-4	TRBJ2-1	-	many	CASSSPHRQFF